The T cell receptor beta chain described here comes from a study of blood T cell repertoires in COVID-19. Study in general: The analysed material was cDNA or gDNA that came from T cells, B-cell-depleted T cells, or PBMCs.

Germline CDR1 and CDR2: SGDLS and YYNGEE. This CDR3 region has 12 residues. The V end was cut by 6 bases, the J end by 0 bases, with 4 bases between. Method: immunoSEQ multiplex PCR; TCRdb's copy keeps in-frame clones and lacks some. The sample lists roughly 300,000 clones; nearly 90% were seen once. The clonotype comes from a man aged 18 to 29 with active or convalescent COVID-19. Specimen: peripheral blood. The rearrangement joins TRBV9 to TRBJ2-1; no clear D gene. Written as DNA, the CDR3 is TGTGCCAGCAAGAGCTCCTACAATGAGCAGTTCTTC. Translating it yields CASKSSYNEQFF.